This paragraph reports one T cell receptor beta chain. Clinical histories supplied by participants themselves formed the basis of cohort assignment. Each exposed participant met a COVID-19 case in the 2 weeks preceding study entry. This CDR3 comprises 12 residues. CDR1 and CDR2 from the germline V gene are SGHNT and YENEEA. V dropped 5 bases and J dropped 9 bases, with 13 bases sitting between them. The source of the sample is a study of blood T cell repertoires in COVID-19. Study-wide background: Sources were T cells, B-cell-depleted T cells, or PBMCs; the material itself was cDNA or gDNA.

Sequencing was performed with immunoSEQ multiplex PCR; in TCRdb, only in-frame clones are kept and a portion is missing. The data show a few hundred thousand clones, approximately 86% seen once. The source of this sequence is a woman aged 25 to 39 who had been exposed to COVID-19. The sample was PBMCs or T cells enriched from blood (not recorded which). The chain employs TRBV11-3 and TRBJ1-1; no firm D call. CDR3 loop: CASSLDGIQAFF. The CDR3 DNA follows: TGTGCCAGCAGCCTCGACGGGATTCAAGCTTTCTTT.